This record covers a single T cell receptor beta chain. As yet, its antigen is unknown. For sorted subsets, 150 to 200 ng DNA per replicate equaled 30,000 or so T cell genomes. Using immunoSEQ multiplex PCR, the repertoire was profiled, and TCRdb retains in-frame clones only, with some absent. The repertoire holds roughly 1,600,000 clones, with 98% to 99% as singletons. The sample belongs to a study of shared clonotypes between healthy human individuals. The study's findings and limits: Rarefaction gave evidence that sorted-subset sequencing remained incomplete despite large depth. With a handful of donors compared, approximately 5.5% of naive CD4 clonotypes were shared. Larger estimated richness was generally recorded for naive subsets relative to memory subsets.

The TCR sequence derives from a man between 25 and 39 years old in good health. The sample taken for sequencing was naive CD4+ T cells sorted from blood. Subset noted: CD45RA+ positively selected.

CDR3 residues: CSGGTRSETQYF. CDR3 bases: TGCAGCGGAGGGACTAGAAGCGAGACCCAGTACTTC. The chain recombines TRBV29-1 with TRBJ2-5, with 8 nucleotides matching TRBD2. Germline trimming cut 7 bases from V and 5 bases from J; bases unmatched to any gene: 6. The CDR3 sequence is 12 residues long. CDR1 and CDR2 (germline): SQVTM, ANQGSEA.